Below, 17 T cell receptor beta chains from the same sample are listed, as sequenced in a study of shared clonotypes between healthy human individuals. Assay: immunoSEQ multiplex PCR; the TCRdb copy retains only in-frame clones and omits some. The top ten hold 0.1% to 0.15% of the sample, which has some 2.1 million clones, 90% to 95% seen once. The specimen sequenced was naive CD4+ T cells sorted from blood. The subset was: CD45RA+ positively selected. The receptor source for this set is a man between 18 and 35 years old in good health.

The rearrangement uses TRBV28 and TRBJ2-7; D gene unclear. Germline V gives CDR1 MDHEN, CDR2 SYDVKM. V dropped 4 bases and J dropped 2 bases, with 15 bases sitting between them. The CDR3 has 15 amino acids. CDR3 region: CASSSIQTSTYEQYF. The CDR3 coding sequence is TGTGCCAGCAGTTCAATCCAGACTTCCACCTACGAGCAGTACTTC. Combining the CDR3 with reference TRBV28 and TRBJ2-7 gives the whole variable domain DVKVTQSSRYLVKRTGEKVFLECVQDMDHENMFWYRQDPGLGLRLIYFSYDVKMKEKGDIPEGYSVSREKKERFSLILESASTNQTSMYLCASSSIQTSTYEQYFGPGTRLTVT.

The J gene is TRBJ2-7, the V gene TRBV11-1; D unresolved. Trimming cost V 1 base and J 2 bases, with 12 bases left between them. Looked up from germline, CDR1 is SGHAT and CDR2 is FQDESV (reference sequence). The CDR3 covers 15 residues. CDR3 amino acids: CASSLEGIGTYEQYF. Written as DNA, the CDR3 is TGTGCCAGCAGCTTAGAGGGAATAGGGACCTACGAGCAGTACTTC.

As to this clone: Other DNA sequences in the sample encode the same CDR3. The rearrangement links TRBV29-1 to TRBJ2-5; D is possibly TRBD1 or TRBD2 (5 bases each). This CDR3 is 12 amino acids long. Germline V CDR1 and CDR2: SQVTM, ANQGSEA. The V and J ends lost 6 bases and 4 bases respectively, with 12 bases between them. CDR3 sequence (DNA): TGCAGCGTAGGGGCTGGGGGAGAGACCCAGTACTTC. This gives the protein CSVGAGGETQYF.

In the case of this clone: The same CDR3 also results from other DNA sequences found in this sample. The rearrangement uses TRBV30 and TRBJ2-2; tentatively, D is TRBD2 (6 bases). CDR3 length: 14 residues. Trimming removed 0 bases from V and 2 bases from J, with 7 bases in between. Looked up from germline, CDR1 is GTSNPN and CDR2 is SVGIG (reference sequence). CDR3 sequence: CAWSVGTNTGELFF. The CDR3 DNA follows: TGTGCCTGGAGTGTAGGGACTAACACCGGGGAGCTGTTTTTT.

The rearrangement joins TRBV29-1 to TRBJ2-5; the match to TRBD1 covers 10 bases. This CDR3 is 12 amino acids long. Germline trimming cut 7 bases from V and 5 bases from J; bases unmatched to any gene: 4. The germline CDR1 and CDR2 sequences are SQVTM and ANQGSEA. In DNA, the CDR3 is TGCAGCGCGACAGGGGGCCGGGAGACCCAGTACTTC. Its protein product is CSATGGRETQYF. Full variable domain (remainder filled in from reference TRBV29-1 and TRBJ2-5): SAVISQKPSRDICQRGTSLTIQCQVDSQVTMMFWYRQQPGQSLTLIATANQGSEATYESGFVIDKFPISRPNLTFSTLTVSNMSPEDSSIYLCSATGGRETQYFGPGTRLLVL.

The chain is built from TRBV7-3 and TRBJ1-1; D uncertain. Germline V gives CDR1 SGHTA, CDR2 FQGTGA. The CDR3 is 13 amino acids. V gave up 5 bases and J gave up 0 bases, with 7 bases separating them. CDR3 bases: TGTGCCAGCAGCCGTACAGTGAACACTGAAGCTTTCTTT. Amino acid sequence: CASSRTVNTEAFF.

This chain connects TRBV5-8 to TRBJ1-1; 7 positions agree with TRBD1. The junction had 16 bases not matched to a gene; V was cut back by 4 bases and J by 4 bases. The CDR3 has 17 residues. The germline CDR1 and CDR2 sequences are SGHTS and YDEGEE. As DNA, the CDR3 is TGTGCCAGCAGCAAAGAGGGAAGGGGGCCCTGGACCACTGAAGCTTTCTTT. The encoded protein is CASSKEGRGPWTTEAFF.

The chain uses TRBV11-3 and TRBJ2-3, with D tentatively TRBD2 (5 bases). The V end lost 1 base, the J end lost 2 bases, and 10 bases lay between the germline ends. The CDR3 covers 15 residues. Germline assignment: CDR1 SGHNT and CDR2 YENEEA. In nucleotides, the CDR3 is TGTGCCAGCAGCTTAGGAGGGCCTTTCACAGATACGCAGTATTTT. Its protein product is CASSLGGPFTDTQYF.

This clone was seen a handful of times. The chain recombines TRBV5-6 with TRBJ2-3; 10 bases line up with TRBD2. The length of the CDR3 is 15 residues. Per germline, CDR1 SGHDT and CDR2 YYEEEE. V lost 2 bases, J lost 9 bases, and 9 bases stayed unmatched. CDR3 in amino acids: CASSLGLAEIGTQYF. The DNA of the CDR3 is TGTGCCAGCAGCTTAGGACTAGCGGAAATTGGCACGCAGTATTTT.

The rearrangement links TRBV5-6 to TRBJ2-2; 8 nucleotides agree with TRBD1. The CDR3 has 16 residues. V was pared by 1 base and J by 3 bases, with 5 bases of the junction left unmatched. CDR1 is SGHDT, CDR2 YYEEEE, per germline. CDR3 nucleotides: TGTGCCAGCAGCTTGAGGGACAGGTATTACACCGGGGAGCTGTTTTTT. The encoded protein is CASSLRDRYYTGELFF.

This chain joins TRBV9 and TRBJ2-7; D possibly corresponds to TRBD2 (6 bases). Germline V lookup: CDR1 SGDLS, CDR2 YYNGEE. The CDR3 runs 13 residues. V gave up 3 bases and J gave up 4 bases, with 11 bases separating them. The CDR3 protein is CASSAMGGYEQYF. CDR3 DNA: TGTGCCAGCAGCGCCATGGGGGGTTACGAGCAGTACTTC. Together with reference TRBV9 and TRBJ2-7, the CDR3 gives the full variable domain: DSGVTQTPKHLITATGQRVTLRCSPRSGDLSVYWYQQSLDQGLQFLIQYYNGEERAKGNILERFSAQQFPDLHSELNLSSLELGDSALYFCASSAMGGYEQYFGPGTRLTVT.

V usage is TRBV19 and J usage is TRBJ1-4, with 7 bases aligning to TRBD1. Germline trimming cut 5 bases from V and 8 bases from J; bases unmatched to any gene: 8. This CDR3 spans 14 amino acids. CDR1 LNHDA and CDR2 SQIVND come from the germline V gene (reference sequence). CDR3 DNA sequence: TGTGCCAGTAGTCTACAGGGGTCAGGAGAAAAACTGTTTTTT. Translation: CASSLQGSGEKLFF.

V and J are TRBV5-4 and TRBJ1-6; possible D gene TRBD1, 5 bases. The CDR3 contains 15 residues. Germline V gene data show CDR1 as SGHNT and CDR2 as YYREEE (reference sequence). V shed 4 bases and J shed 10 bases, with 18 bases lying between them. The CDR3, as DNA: TGTGCCAGCAGCGCGACATTGGGGGAGGACTCACCCCTCCACTTT. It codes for CASSATLGEDSPLHF. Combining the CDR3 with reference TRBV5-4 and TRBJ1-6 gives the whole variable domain ETGVTQSPTHLIKTRGQQVTLRCSSQSGHNTVSWYQQALGQGPQFIFQYYREEENGRGNFPPRFSGLQFPNYSSELNVNALELDDSALYLCASSATLGEDSPLHFGNGTRLTVT.

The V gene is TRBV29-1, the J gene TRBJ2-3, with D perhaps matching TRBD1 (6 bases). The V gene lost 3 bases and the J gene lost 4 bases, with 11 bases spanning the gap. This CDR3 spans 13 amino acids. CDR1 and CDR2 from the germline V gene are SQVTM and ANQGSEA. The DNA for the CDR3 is TGCAGCGTTGACAGGGGAGTTCCAGATACGCAGTATTTT. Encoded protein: CSVDRGVPDTQYF.

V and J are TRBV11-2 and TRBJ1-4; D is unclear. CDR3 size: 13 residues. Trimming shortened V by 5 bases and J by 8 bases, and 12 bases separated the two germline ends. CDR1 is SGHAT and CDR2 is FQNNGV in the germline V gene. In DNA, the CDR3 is TGTGCCAGCAGCCCAGACCCGGGGGAAAAACTGTTTTTT. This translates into CASSPDPGEKLFF.

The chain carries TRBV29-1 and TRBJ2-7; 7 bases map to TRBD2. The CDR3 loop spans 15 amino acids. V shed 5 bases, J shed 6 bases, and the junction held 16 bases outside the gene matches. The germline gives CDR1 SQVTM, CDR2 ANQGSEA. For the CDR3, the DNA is TGCAGCGTTCCCGACCCTTGGGGGGGAAGGGGCGAGCAGTACTTC. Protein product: CSVPDPWGGRGEQYF.

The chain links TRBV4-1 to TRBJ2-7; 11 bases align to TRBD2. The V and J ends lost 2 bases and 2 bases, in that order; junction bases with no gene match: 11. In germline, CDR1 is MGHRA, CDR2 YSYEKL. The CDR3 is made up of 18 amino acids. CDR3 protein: CASSQSRPTSGTTYEQYF. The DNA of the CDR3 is TGCGCCAGCAGCCAATCGCGCCCGACTAGCGGGACCACCTACGAGCAGTACTTC.